This T cell receptor (beta chain) was identified during a study of blood T cell repertoires in COVID-19. Study context: Italy, Spain and the United States were the sources of the convalescent and acute COVID-19 samples. In each case, the material was cDNA or gDNA derived from T cells, B-cell-depleted T cells, or PBMCs.

The CDR3 is 13 residues long. J lost 6 bases, V lost 8 bases, and 7 bases had no gene match. CDR1 is GTSNPN and CDR2 is SVGIG in the germline V gene (reference sequence). Original processing methods: For nucleated cells, counts were estimated from reference gene primer amplification. This table comes from immunoSEQ multiplex PCR, and its TCRdb copy is limited to in-frame clones, with some not included. D and trimming come from the DNA, and the V and J calls and clone size come from that table. Among 86,000 or so clones listed, 91% were seen once. The clonotype comes from a woman aged 50 to 65 in a cohort sampled during active COVID-19. Sample: peripheral blood. The V gene is TRBV30, the J gene TRBJ2-5, with 12 bases that match TRBD2. This CDR3 reads CAGASGRGKTQYF. The CDR3 DNA reads as TGTGCCGGAGCTAGCGGGAGGGGGAAGACCCAGTACTTC.